The 18 T cell receptor beta chains in this list originate from one sample, sequenced in a study of T cell responses to AZD1222 COVID-19 vaccine. Some clones are missing from TCRdb's copy, which holds only in-frame ones; the method was immunoSEQ multiplex PCR. The sample consists of some 150,000 clones, about 92% of them appearing once. The material was peripheral blood, obtained 28 days after the second AZD1222 dose. The receptors were gathered from an adult who received the AZD1222 COVID-19 vaccine.

This chain uses TRBV6-4 with TRBJ2-1; either TRBD1 or TRBD2 may supply D (5 bases each). There are 15 residues in the CDR3. Trimming shortened V by 0 bases and J by 4 bases, and 10 bases separated the two germline ends. CDR1 and CDR2 from the germline V gene are MRHNA and SNTAGT. The chain's CDR3 is CASSDSAGTYNEQFF. The CDR3 nucleotides read TGTGCCAGCAGTGACTCCGCAGGGACGTACAATGAGCAGTTCTTC.

The V gene is TRBV28, the J gene TRBJ1-3; D unresolved. The CDR3 length is 15 residues. Germline CDR1 reads MDHEN; CDR2 reads SYDVKM. Trimming removed 0 bases at V and 0 bases at J, with 6 bases between. CDR3 region: CASSLWADSGNTIYF. The CDR3 nucleotides read TGTGCCAGCAGTTTATGGGCCGACTCTGGAAACACCATATATTTT.

The V call is TRBV28, the J call TRBJ1-1; a possible D gene is TRBD1 (6 bases). Trimming removed 0 bases at V and 11 bases at J, with 10 bases between. CDR1 is MDHEN, CDR2 SYDVKM, per germline. The CDR3 loop spans 12 amino acids. The DNA of the CDR3 is TGTGCCAGCAGTTTATGGGACAGTACGGCTTTCTTT. It translates to CASSLWDSTAFF.

The V call is TRBV6-5, the J call TRBJ2-2; TRBD2 matches at 7 bases. This CDR3 spans 16 amino acids. Germline trimming cut 2 bases from V and 3 bases from J; bases unmatched to any gene: 6. The V gene's germline CDR1 is MNHEY and CDR2 SVGAGI. CDR3 sequence: CASSYPGGRDTGELFF. CDR3 nucleotides: TGTGCCAGCAGTTACCCAGGAGGGAGGGACACCGGGGAGCTGTTTTTT.

V usage is TRBV7-9 and J usage is TRBJ2-3; D possibly matches TRBD1 or TRBD2 (5 bases each). Deletions cut 5 bases from V and 8 bases from J, with 20 bases between. The CDR3 consists of 15 residues. Germline V gives CDR1 SEHNR, CDR2 FQNEAQ (reference sequence). The CDR3 sequence: CASSPQGGEGVTQYF. DNA of the CDR3: TGTGCCAGCAGCCCCCAGGGTGGAGAGGGCGTTACGCAGTATTTT.

Here the CDR3 reads CSGGETTGELFF. As DNA, the CDR3 is TGCAGCGGAGGGGAGACCACCGGGGAGCTGTTTTTT. The rearrangement uses TRBV29-1 and TRBJ2-2; D is possibly TRBD1 or TRBD2 (5 bases each). CDR3 size: 12 residues. Trimming removed 7 bases from V and 4 bases from J, with 10 bases in between. Per the germline V gene, CDR1 is SQVTM and CDR2 is ANQGSEA.

The CDR3 here is CASSFAPGETGNTIYF. CDR3 DNA sequence: TGCGCCAGCAGCTTCGCTCCAGGGGAGACTGGAAACACCATATATTTT. The chain employs TRBV5-1 and TRBJ1-3; the D gene is possibly TRBD1 (6 bases). CDR1 SGHRS and CDR2 YFSETQ come from the germline V gene. The CDR3 sequence is 16 residues long. Trimming took off 2 bases at V and 2 bases at J, with 14 bases between the two ends.

This chain connects TRBV3-1 (or the pseudogene TRBV3-2) to TRBJ1-3; 7 nucleotides align to TRBD1. Germline values: CDR1 LGHDT, CDR2 YNNKEL (reference sequence). V gave up 4 bases and J gave up 2 bases; unmatched junction bases: 8. The CDR3 length is 16 residues. The CDR3 coding sequence is TGTGCCAGCAGCCCTCTTACAGGGGTCCCTGGAAACACCATATATTTT. This translates into CASSPLTGVPGNTIYF.

CDR3 nucleotides: TGCAGCGTTCAAGGGACTAGCGAGAACAATGAGCAGTTCTTC. Its translation is CSVQGTSENNEQFF. The V gene is TRBV29-1, the J gene TRBJ2-1; 10 positions match TRBD2. V trimming: 5 bases; J trimming: 5 bases; junction bases outside the gene matches: 6. The CDR3 sequence is 14 residues long. Germline V gene data show CDR1 as SQVTM and CDR2 as ANQGSEA.

This sequence joins TRBV7-2 and TRBJ2-5, with a tentative D call TRBD2 (5 bases). This CDR3 contains 16 residues. In germline, CDR1 is SGHTA, CDR2 FQGNSA. Trimming removed 6 bases at V and 6 bases at J, with 23 bases between. This chain's CDR3 is CASSTSTGWLVKTQYF. CDR3 bases: TGTGCCAGCAGTACTTCCACGGGGTGGTTGGTAAAGACCCAGTACTTC.

V gene TRBV27 combines with J gene TRBJ1-1; 8 positions agree with TRBD1. Germline loops: CDR1 MNHEY, CDR2 SMNVEV (reference sequence). The V segment lost 5 bases and the J segment 3 bases; nucleotides outside the gene matches: 8. The CDR3 extends over 15 amino acids. CDR3 sequence (DNA): TGTGCCAGCAGTCGCATGCAGGGGGCGTACACTGAAGCTTTCTTT. Protein sequence: CASSRMQGAYTEAFF.

The rearrangement uses TRBV18 and TRBJ2-7; 9 nucleotides match TRBD1. CDR3 size: 15 residues. The germline CDR1 and CDR2 sequences are KGHSH and LQKENI. V lost 4 bases, J lost 4 bases, and 8 bases stayed unmatched. The DNA for the CDR3 is TGTGCCAGCTCACTCAGACAGGGGGAAGGATACGAGCAGTACTTC. Residues: CASSLRQGEGYEQYF.

The V and J genes are TRBV27 and TRBJ2-7; 13 bases fit TRBD2. J lost 8 bases, V lost 5 bases, and 12 bases had no gene match. Germline lookup yields CDR1 MNHEY and CDR2 SMNVEV (reference sequence). The CDR3 spans 16 residues. In nucleotides, the CDR3 is TGTGCCAGCAGTCTAATTCCGGGACTAGCGGGGTTACAGCAGTACTTC. It codes for CASSLIPGLAGLQQYF.

The chain links TRBV7-2 to TRBJ2-3; no reliable D call. Trimming removed 5 bases at V and 2 bases at J, with 11 bases between. Germline lookup yields CDR1 SGHTA and CDR2 FQGNSA. The CDR3 loop spans 14 amino acids. CDR3: CASSPGSLTDTQYF. As DNA, the CDR3 is TGTGCCAGCAGCCCCGGCAGCCTCACAGATACGCAGTATTTT.

This chain links TRBV7-9 with TRBJ2-3, with D hard to call. The CDR3 totals 13 residues. V gave up 3 bases and J gave up 4 bases, with 8 bases separating them. Germline values: CDR1 SEHNR, CDR2 FQNEAQ (reference sequence). The CDR3 sequence is CASSLMAADTQYF. The CDR3 region has the DNA TGTGCCAGCAGCTTGATGGCCGCAGATACGCAGTATTTT.

This rearrangement joins TRBV12-5 to TRBJ1-1; 9 bases align to TRBD1. The junction had 13 bases not matched to a gene; V was cut back by 4 bases and J by 4 bases. CDR1 LGHNT and CDR2 FRNRAP come from the germline V gene. The CDR3 is 17 residues long. In DNA, the CDR3 is TGTGCTAGTGGTTCAACCCCGGGACAGGGTGTGAGCACTGAAGCTTTCTTT. Residues: CASGSTPGQGVSTEAFF.

The rearrangement links TRBV5-1 to TRBJ1-1, with TRBD1 matching 7 bases. Germline-derived CDR1 and CDR2 are SGHRS and YFSETQ. There are 15 residues in the CDR3. The junction had 6 bases not matched to a gene; V was cut back by 4 bases and J by 0 bases. The CDR3 sequence: CASSPGQLLNTEAFF. In DNA form, the CDR3 reads TGCGCCAGCAGCCCGGGACAGCTATTGAACACTGAAGCTTTCTTT.

This clone was recorded only once. This rearrangement joins TRBV6-5 to TRBJ2-3, with 7 nucleotides matching TRBD2. V lost 2 bases, J lost 8 bases, and 10 bases stayed unmatched. The V gene's germline CDR1 is MNHEY and CDR2 SVGAGI. The length of the CDR3 is 15 residues. CDR3 in amino acids: CASSYGGRPTVTQYF. CDR3 bases: TGTGCCAGCAGTTACGGCGGGAGACCCACCGTTACGCAGTATTTT.